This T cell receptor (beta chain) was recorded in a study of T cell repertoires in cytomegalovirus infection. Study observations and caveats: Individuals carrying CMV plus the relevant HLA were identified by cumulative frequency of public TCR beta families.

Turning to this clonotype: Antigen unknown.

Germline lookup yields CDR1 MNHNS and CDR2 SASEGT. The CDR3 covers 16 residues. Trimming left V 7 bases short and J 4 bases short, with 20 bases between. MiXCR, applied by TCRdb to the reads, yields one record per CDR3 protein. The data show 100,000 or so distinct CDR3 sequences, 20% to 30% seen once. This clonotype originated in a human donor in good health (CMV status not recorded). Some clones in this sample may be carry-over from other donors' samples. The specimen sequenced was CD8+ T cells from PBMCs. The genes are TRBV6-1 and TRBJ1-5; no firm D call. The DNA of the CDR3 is TGTGCCAGCAAACCACTACTCCGGGCAGAAAATCAGCCCCAGCATTTT. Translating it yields CASKPLLRAENQPQHF.